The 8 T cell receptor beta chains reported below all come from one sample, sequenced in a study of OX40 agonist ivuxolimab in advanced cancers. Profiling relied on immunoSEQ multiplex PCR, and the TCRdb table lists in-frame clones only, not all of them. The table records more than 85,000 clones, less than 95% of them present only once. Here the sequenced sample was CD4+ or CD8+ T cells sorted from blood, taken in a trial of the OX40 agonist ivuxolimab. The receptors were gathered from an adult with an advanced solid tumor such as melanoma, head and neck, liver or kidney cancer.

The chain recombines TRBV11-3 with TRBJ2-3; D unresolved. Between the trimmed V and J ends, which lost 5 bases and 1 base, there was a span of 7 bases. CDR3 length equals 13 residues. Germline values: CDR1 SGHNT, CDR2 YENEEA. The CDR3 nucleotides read TGTGCCAGCAGCCCCGAGGGCACAGATACGCAGTATTTT. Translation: CASSPEGTDTQYF.

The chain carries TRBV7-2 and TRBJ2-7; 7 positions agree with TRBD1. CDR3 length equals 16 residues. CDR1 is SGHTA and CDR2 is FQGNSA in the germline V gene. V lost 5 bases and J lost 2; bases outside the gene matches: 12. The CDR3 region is CASSPGTARNPYEQYF. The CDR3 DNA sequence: TGTGCCAGCAGCCCTGGGACAGCCCGAAATCCCTACGAGCAGTACTTC.

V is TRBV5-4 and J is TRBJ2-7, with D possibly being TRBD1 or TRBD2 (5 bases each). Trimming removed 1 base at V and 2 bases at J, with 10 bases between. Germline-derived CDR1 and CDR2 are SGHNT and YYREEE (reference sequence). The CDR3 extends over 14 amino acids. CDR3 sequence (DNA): TGTGCCAGCAGCTTGTCTGGGGGAACCTACGAGCAGTACTTC. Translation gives CASSLSGGTYEQYF. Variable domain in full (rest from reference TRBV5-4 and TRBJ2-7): ETGVTQSPTHLIKTRGQQVTLRCSSQSGHNTVSWYQQALGQGPQFIFQYYREEENGRGNFPPRFSGLQFPNYSSELNVNALELDDSALYLCASSLSGGTYEQYFGPGTRLTVT.

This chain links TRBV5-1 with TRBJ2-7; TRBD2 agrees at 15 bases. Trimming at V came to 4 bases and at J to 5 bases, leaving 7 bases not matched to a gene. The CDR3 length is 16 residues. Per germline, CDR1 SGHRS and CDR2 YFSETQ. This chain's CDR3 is CASSAGTSGRFHEQYF. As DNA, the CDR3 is TGCGCCAGCAGCGCGGGGACTAGCGGGAGGTTCCACGAGCAGTACTTC.

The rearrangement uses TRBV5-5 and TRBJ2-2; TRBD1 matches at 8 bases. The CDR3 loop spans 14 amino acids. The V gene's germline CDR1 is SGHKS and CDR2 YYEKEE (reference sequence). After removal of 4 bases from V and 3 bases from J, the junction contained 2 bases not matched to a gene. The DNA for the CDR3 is TGTGCCAGCAGCCCGGGACAGGACACCGGGGAGCTGTTTTTT. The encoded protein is CASSPGQDTGELFF.

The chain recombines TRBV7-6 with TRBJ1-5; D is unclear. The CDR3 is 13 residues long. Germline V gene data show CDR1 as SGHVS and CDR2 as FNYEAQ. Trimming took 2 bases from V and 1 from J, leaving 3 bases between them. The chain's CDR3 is CASSLTSNQPQHF. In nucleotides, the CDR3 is TGTGCCAGCAGCTTAACAAGCAATCAGCCCCAGCATTTT.

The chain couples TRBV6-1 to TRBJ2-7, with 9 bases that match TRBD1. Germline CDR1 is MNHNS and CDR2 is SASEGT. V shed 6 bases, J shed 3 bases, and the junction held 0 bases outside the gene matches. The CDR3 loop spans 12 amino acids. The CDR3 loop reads CASRGQGYEQYF. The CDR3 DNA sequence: TGTGCCAGCAGGGGACAGGGCTACGAGCAGTACTTC.

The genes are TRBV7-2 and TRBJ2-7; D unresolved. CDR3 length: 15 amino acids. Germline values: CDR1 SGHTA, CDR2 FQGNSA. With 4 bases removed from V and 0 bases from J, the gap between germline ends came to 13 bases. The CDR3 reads CASSSGRAFSYEQYF. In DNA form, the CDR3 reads TGTGCCAGCAGCTCTGGTAGGGCTTTCTCCTACGAGCAGTACTTC.